The clone carrying this TCR beta chain was observed a single time. Its antigen is undetermined. This sample is part of a study of OX40 agonist ivuxolimab in advanced cancers. Study background: Ivuxolimab, which patients received intravenously every 2 weeks, was dosed at 0.01 to 10 mg/kg. Three patients got partial responses; one had hepatocellular carcinoma and two had cutaneous melanoma. Averaging roughly 60 years in age, with a range of roughly 23 to 80, the cohort was about 86% male.

Sequencing used immunoSEQ multiplex PCR; TCRdb keeps in-frame clones, though not all of them. The sample consists of 60,000 or so clones, roughly 93% of them appearing once. Study-wide points: Doses of 0.1 to 3.0 mg/kg were accompanied by clonal expansion of CD4+ and CD8+ blood T cells by week 6.

Sequencing used CD4+ or CD8+ T cells sorted from blood, obtained in a trial of the OX40 agonist ivuxolimab. The sequence came from an adult with an advanced solid tumor such as melanoma, head and neck, liver or kidney cancer.

The CDR3 coding sequence is TGTGCCAGCAGTTCAGGGTTGGAGAGCAATCAGCCCCAGCATTTT. Its translation: CASSSGLESNQPQHF. The gene calls are TRBV6-5 and TRBJ1-5; D may be TRBD1 (5 bases). The ends were cut back, 4 bases at V and 1 base at J, with 11 bases in the middle. Germline CDR1 MNHEY, CDR2 SVGAGI. The CDR3 runs 15 residues.